The clone carrying this T cell receptor beta chain is a singleton in its sample. The data were taken from a study of blood T cell repertoires in COVID-19. Study at large: Sample material is recorded as cDNA or gDNA derived from T cells, B-cell-depleted T cells, or PBMCs.

Here immunoSEQ multiplex PCR was the method, and the copy in TCRdb shows in-frame clones only, minus some. The sample yields a few hundred thousand clones, about 86% seen once. Patients of the Seattle cohort, enrolled during active infection, were followed longitudinally. Sequenced sample: peripheral blood. This TCR derives from a woman in her sixties with COVID-19, enrolled during active disease.

The chain's CDR3 is CASRDRLAAKNIQYF. The DNA of the CDR3 is TGTGCCAGCAGGGACAGGCTTGCAGCCAAAAACATTCAGTACTTC. V usage is TRBV27 and J usage is TRBJ2-4; 7 nucleotides line up with TRBD1. Germline V gives CDR1 MNHEY, CDR2 SMNVEV (reference sequence). J lost 0 bases, V lost 6 bases, and 5 bases had no gene match. This CDR3 region has 15 residues.